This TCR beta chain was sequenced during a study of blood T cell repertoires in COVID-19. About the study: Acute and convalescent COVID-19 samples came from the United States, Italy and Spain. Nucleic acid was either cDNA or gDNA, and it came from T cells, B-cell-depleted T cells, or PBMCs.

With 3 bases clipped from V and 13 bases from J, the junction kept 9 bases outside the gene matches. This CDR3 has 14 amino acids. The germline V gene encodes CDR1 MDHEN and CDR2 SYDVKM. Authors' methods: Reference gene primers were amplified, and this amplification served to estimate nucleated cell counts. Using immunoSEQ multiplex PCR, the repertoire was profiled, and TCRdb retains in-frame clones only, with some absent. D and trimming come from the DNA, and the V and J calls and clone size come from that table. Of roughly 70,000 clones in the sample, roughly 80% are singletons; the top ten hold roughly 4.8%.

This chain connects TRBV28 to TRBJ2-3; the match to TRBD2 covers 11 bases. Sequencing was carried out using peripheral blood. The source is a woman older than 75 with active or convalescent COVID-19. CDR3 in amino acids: CASSLGSGRAGEYF. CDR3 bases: TGTGCCAGCAGTTTGGGTAGCGGGAGGGCCGGGGAGTATTTT.